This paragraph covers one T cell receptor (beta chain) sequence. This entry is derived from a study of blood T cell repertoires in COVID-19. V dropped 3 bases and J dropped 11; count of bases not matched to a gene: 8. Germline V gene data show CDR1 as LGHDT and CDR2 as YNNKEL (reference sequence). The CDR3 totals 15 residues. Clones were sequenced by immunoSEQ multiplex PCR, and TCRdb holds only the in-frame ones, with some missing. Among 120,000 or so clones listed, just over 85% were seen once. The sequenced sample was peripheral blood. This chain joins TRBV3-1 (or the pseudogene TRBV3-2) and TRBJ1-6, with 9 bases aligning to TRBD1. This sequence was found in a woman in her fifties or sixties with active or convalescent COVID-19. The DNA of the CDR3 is TGTGCCAGCAGCCAGAGGACAGGGGTAAATCCACCCCTCCACTTT. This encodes CASSQRTGVNPPLHF.